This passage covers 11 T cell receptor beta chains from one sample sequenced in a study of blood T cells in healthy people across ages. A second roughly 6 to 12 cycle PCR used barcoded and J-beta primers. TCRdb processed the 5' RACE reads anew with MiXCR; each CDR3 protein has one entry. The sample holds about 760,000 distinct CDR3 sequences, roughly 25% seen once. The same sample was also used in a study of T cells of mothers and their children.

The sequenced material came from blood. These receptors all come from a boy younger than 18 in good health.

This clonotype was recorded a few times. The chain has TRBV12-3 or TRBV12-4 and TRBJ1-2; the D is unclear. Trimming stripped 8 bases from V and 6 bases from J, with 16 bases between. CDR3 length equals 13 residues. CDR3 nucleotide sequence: TGTGCCAGCTTATTTGGACCGACCCATGGCTACACCTTC. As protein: CASLFGPTHGYTF.

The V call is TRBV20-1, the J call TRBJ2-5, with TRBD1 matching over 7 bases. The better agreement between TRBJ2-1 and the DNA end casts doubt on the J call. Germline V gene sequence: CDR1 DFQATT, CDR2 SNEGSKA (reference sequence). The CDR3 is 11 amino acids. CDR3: CSAATGEEQFF. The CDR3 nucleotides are TGCAGTGCCGCCACAGGGGAAGAGCAGTTCTTC.

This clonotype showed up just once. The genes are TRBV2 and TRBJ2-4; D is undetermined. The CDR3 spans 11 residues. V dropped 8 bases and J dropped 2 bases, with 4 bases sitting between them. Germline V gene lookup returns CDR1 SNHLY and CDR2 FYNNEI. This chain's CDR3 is CASLTKNIQYF. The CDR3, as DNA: TGTGCCAGCCTGACCAAAAACATTCAGTACTTC.

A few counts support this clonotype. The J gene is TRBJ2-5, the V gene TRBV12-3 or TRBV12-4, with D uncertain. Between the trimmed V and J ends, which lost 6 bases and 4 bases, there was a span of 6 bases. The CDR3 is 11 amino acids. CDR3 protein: CASSDTETQYF. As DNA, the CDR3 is TGTGCCAGCAGCGACACAGAGACCCAGTACTTC.

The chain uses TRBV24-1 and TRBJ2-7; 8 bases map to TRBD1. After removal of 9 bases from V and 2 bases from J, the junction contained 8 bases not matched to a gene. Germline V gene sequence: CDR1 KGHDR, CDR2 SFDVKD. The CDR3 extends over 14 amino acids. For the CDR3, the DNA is TGTGCCACCGCCCCCGGGACAGGCACCTACGAGCAGTACTTC. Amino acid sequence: CATAPGTGTYEQYF.

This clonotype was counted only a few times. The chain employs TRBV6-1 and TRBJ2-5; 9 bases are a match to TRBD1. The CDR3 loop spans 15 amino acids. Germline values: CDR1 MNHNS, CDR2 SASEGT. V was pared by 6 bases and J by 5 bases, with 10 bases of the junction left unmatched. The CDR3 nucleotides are TGTGCCAGCAGGGATAGGACAGGGGCGGATGAGACCCAGTACTTC. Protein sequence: CASRDRTGADETQYF.

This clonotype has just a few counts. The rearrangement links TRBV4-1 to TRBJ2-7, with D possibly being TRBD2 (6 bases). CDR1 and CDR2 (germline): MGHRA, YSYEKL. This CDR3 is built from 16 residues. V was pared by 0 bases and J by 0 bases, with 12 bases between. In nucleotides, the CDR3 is TGCGCCAGCAGCCAAGAGGTTAGCGGAATCTCCTACGAGCAGTACTTC. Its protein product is CASSQEVSGISYEQYF.

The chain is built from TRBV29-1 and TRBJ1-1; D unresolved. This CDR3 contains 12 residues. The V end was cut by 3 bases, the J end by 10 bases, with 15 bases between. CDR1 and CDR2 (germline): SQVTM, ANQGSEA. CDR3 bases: TGCAGCGTTGAGAGGCAGGTTAACGGAGCTTTCTTT. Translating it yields CSVERQVNGAFF.

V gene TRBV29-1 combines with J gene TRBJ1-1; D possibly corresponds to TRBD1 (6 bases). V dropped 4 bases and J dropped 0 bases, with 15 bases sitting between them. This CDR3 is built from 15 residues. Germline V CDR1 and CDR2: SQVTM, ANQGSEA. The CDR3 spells CSVVGAGGMNTEAFF. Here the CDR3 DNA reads TGCAGCGTTGTGGGGGCCGGAGGGATGAACACTGAAGCTTTCTTT.

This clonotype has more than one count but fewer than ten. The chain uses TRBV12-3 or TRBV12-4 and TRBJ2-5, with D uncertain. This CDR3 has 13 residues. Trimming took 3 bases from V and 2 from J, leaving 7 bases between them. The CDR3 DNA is TGTGCCAGCAGTTTTGCACAGCAAGAGACCCAGTACTTC. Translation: CASSFAQQETQYF.

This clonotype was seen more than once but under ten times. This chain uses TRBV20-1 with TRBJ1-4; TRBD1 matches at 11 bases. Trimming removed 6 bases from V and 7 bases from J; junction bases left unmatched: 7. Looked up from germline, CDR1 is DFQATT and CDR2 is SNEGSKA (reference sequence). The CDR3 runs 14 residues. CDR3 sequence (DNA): TGCAGTGCGTTGGACAGGGGGCGGAGTGAAAAACTGTTTTTT. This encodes CSALDRGRSEKLFF.